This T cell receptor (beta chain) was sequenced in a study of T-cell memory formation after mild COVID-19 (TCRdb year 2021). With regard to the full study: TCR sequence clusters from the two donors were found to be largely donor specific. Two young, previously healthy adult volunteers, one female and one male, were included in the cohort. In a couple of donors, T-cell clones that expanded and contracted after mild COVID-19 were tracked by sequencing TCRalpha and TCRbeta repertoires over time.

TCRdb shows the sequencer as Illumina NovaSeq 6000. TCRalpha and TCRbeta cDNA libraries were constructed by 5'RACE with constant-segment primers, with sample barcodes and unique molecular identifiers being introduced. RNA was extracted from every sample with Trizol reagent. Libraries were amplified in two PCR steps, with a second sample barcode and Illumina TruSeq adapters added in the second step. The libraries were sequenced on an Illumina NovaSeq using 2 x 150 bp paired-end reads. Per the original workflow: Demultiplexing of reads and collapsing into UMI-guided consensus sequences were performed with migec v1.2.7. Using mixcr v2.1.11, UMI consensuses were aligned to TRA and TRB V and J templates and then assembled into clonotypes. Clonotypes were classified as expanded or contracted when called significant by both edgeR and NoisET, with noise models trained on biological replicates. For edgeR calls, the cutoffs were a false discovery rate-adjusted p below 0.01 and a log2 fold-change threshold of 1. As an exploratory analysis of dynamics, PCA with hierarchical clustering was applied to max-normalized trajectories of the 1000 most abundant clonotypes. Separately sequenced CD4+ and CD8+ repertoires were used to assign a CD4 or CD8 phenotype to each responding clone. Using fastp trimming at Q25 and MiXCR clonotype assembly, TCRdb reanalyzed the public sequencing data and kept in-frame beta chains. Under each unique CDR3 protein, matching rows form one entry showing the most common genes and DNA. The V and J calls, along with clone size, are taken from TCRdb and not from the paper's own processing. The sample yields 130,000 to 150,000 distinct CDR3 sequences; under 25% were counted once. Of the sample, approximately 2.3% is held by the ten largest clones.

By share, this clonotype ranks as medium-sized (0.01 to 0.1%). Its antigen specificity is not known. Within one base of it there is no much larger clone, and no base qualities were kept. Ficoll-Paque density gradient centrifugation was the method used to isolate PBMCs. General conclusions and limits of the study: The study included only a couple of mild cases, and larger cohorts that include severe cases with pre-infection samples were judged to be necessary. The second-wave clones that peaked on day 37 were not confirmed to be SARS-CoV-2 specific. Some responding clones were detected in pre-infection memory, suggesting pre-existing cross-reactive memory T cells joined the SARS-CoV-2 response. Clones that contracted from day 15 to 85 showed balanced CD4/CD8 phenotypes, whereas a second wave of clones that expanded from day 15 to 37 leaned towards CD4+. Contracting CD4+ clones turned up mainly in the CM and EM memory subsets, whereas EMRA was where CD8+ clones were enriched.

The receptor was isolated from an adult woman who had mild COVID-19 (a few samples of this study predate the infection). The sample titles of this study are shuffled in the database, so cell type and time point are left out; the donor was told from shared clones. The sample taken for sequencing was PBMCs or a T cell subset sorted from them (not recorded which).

The CDR3 is CASSLESTSGTGELFF. The nucleotide sequence is TGCGCCAGCAGCTTGGAGTCCACGTCCGGAACCGGGGAGCTGTTTTTT. The chain couples TRBV5-1 to TRBJ2-2; the D gene remains uncertain. From the germline V gene, CDR1 is SGHRS and CDR2 is YFSETQ. Cut back by 0 bases and 5 bases, the V and J ends lie 14 bases apart. Taken from cysteine to phenylalanine, the CDR3 has 16 residues. Of all the DNA, just the CDR3 is kept, 48 bases in frame from base 1.